This T cell receptor beta chain was sequenced in a study of cytomegalovirus exposure and HLA in healthy donors. Findings and caveats of the study: Per a prior analysis, the majority of TCR beta V segments were productive roughly 87% or roughly 30% of the time.

For this clone: Its antigen is still unknown.

CDR3 length: 14 residues. Germline V gene lookup returns CDR1 SGHRS and CDR2 YFSETQ. The V gene end was trimmed by 4 bases and the J gene end by 6 bases; junction bases not matched to a gene: 8. The PCR contained 60 Vbeta and 13 Jbeta primers. Sequenced by immunoSEQ multiplex PCR; TCRdb stores in-frame clones only, minus some. The repertoire table contains roughly 120,000 clones. This receptor was taken from a man aged 18 to 29 in good health and CMV-seronegative. This chain links TRBV5-1 with TRBJ1-2; 8 bases match TRBD1. The sequenced sample was PBMCs. The chain's CDR3 is CASSANQGADGYTF. CDR3 DNA sequence: TGCGCCAGCAGCGCGAACCAGGGGGCGGATGGCTACACCTTC. The variable domain in full, completed from reference TRBV5-1 and TRBJ1-2, reads KAGVTQTPRYLIKTRGQQVTLSCSPISGHRSVSWYQQTPGQGLQFLFEYFSETQRNKGNFPGRFSGRQFSNSRSEMNVSTLELGDSALYLCASSANQGADGYTFGSGTRLTVV.